A single sample gave rise to the 27 T cell receptor beta chains below, sequenced in a study of cytomegalovirus exposure and HLA in healthy donors. The data were produced by immunoSEQ multiplex PCR, yet TCRdb's version contains in-frame clones alone and is incomplete. The sample lists fewer than 300,000 clones, roughly 90% occurring once. The material sequenced was PBMCs. The receptor set was obtained from a woman aged 18-35 years in good health and CMV-seronegative.

This chain uses TRBV7-3 with TRBJ1-1; 7 nucleotides agree with TRBD1. Trimming took 4 bases from V and 4 from J; bases not matched to a gene: 15. The CDR3 covers 17 residues. Per the germline V gene, CDR1 is SGHTA and CDR2 is FQGTGA. The CDR3 bases are TGTGCCAGCAGCTCCAGCCCGCCGACAGGGATGGGCACTGAAGCTTTCTTT. It specifies CASSSSPPTGMGTEAFF.

The chain is built from TRBV14 and TRBJ2-7; 9 bases are shared with TRBD2. V lost 0 bases and J lost 2; bases outside the gene matches: 5. Germline V gene sequence: CDR1 SGHDN, CDR2 FVKESK. The CDR3 covers 16 residues. CDR3 loop: CASSQELLAGTYEQYF. For the CDR3, the DNA is TGTGCCAGCAGCCAAGAGCTCCTAGCGGGAACCTACGAGCAGTACTTC.

This clone came up a few times. V is TRBV27 and J is TRBJ1-4; 8 nucleotides match TRBD1. This CDR3 has 15 residues. Unmatched junction bases numbered 7, after V lost 5 bases and J lost 5 bases. Germline V gene sequence: CDR1 MNHEY, CDR2 SMNVEV (reference sequence). The CDR3, as DNA: TGTGCCAGCAGTCCACGGACAGGGAGAAATGAAAAACTGTTTTTT. It codes for CASSPRTGRNEKLFF.

The chain combines TRBV9 with TRBJ2-2; tentative D call: TRBD1 (5 bases). Deletions cut 5 bases from V and 4 bases from J, with 6 bases between. Germline lookup yields CDR1 SGDLS and CDR2 YYNGEE. This CDR3 spans 12 amino acids. The CDR3 is CASRRGTGELFF. CDR3 bases: TGTGCCAGCAGAAGGGGCACCGGGGAGCTGTTTTTT.

This chain connects TRBV9 to TRBJ2-1; 10 nucleotides line up with TRBD2. This CDR3 comprises 17 residues. Trimming removed 0 bases from V and 10 bases from J; junction bases left unmatched: 13. Germline V gives CDR1 SGDLS, CDR2 YYNGEE. The CDR3 sequence: CASSVAPLAGALGEQFF. The CDR3 DNA is TGTGCCAGCAGCGTAGCCCCTCTAGCGGGAGCTCTTGGCGAGCAGTTCTTC.

This clone turned up a few times. J is TRBJ2-7 and V is TRBV5-8; D ambiguous. CDR3 length: 11 residues. The germline gives CDR1 SGHTS, CDR2 YDEGEE. Trimming shortened V by 3 bases and J by 3 bases, and 4 bases separated the two germline ends. The CDR3 sequence is CASSSRYEQYF. The CDR3 coding sequence is TGTGCCAGCAGCTCCCGCTACGAGCAGTACTTC. Based on the CDR3 plus reference TRBV5-8 and TRBJ2-7, the full variable domain is EAGVTQSPTHLIKTRGQQATLRCSPISGHTSVYWYQQALGLGLQFLLWYDEGEERNRGNFPPRFSGRQFPNYSSELNVNALELEDSALYLCASSSRYEQYFGPGTRLTVT.

This chain links TRBV7-6 with TRBJ2-2, with D possibly TRBD2 on 6 matching bases. Germline lookup yields CDR1 SGHVS and CDR2 FNYEAQ. The length of the CDR3 is 16 residues. The V gene lost 1 base and the J gene lost 1 base, with 10 bases spanning the gap. In nucleotides, the CDR3 is TGTGCCAGCAGCTTAGTTCCAGCGGGGAACACCGGGGAGCTGTTTTTT. Protein: CASSLVPAGNTGELFF.

The chain uses TRBV6-5 and TRBJ2-7, with D perhaps TRBD2 (6 bases). The ends were cut back, 0 bases at V and 6 bases at J, with 15 bases in the middle. This CDR3 is 15 amino acids long. Germline-derived CDR1 and CDR2 are MNHEY and SVGAGI. CDR3 region: CASSYSGTAWSEQYF. For the CDR3, the DNA is TGTGCCAGCAGTTACTCGGGGACTGCCTGGAGCGAGCAGTACTTC.

This chain joins TRBV27 and TRBJ2-7; tentative D call: TRBD2 (6 bases). CDR3 length: 15 amino acids. V lost 5 bases, J lost 5 bases, and 19 bases lay in between. Germline CDR1 MNHEY, CDR2 SMNVEV (reference sequence). The CDR3 is CASSRTGGTLHEQYF. Written as DNA, the CDR3 is TGTGCCAGCAGTCGTACCGGCGGGACGCTTCACGAGCAGTACTTC.

This chain uses TRBV4-3 with TRBJ1-1; the match to TRBD1 covers 7 bases. The V gene's germline CDR1 is LGHNA and CDR2 YSLEER. The ends lost 4 bases at V and 6 bases at J; junction bases unmatched: 8. The CDR3 sequence is 14 residues long. The CDR3 region has the DNA TGCGCCAGCAGCCGAGGGACAGAACTGTCTGAAGCTTTCTTT. It translates to CASSRGTELSEAFF.

The chain is built from TRBV7-3 and TRBJ2-3; 7 bases match TRBD2. The V and J ends lost 5 bases and 4 bases, in that order; junction bases with no gene match: 9. This CDR3 spans 15 amino acids. CDR1 and CDR2 from the germline V gene are SGHTA and FQGTGA. CDR3 DNA: TGTGCCAGCAGCGCCCTCGGGGGGTCAGCAGATACGCAGTATTTT. This translates into CASSALGGSADTQYF. Variable domain in full (rest from reference TRBV7-3 and TRBJ2-3): GAGVSQTPSNKVTEKGKYVELRCDPISGHTALYWYRQSLGQGPEFLIYFQGTGAADDSGLPNDRFFAVRPEGSVSTLKIQRTERGDSAVYLCASSALGGSADTQYFGPGTRLTVL.

The CDR3 here is CASSAGSYGYTF. DNA of the CDR3: TGTGCCAGCAGCGCCGGGAGCTATGGCTACACCTTC. The genes are TRBV7-2 and TRBJ1-2; D is uncertain. The V end was cut by 5 bases, the J end by 4 bases, with 8 bases between. Per germline, CDR1 SGHTA and CDR2 FQGNSA. The CDR3 has 12 amino acids.

This chain connects TRBV11-2 to TRBJ2-2, with 11 positions matching TRBD1. The length of the CDR3 is 15 residues. CDR1 is SGHAT, CDR2 FQNNGV, per germline. J gave up 6 bases and V 3 bases, and 3 bases lay outside the gene matches. The CDR3: CASSLRTGGPGELFF. CDR3 in DNA: TGTGCCAGCAGCTTGCGGACAGGGGGCCCCGGGGAGCTGTTTTTT.

The chain combines TRBV10-3 with TRBJ1-2, with D perhaps matching TRBD1 (5 bases). From germline, CDR1 is ENHRY and CDR2 SYGVKD. The CDR3 totals 14 residues. Trimming cost V 1 base and J 4 bases, with 10 bases left between them. The CDR3 coding sequence is TGTGCCATCAGTGAGTTGGAGGGGACCTATGGCTACACCTTC. It codes for CAISELEGTYGYTF.

The chain has TRBV19 and TRBJ2-3; unclear D gene. The CDR3 has 14 amino acids. The germline V gene has CDR1 LNHDA and CDR2 SQIVND (reference sequence). V lost 5 bases and J lost 4, with 13 bases in between. The CDR3, as DNA: TGTGCCAGTAGTTGGCTAGAAGGCCCAGATACGCAGTATTTT. Protein sequence: CASSWLEGPDTQYF.

This chain joins TRBV15 and TRBJ2-5; 7 bases match TRBD2. The CDR3 has 23 residues. J was trimmed by 1 base and V by 4 bases; bases with no gene match: 30. Germline loops: CDR1 LNHNV, CDR2 YYDKDF (reference sequence). This chain's CDR3 is CATSTDDPLLADPIESFQETQYF. CDR3 DNA sequence: TGTGCCACCAGCACAGACGACCCCTTGCTAGCGGACCCGATTGAATCCTTCCAAGAGACCCAGTACTTC.

In its sample, this clone was seen a few times. The genes are TRBV18 and TRBJ1-1, with D perhaps matching TRBD1 (6 bases). The germline CDR1 and CDR2 sequences are KGHSH and LQKENI. This CDR3 has 13 amino acids. V was trimmed by 6 bases and J by 1 base, leaving 9 bases between them. The CDR3 sequence is CASSQQGNTEAFF. The CDR3, as DNA: TGTGCCAGCTCTCAACAGGGGAACACTGAAGCTTTCTTT. The variable domain in full, with the rest retrieved from reference TRBV18 and TRBJ1-1, is NAGVMQNPRHLVRRRGQEARLRCSPMKGHSHVYWYRQLPEEGLKFMVYLQKENIIDESGMPKERFSAEFPKEGPSILRIQQVVRGDSAAYFCASSQQGNTEAFFGQGTRLTVV.

The rearrangement joins TRBV27 to TRBJ2-7; 12 bases are shared with TRBD1. V shed 6 bases, J shed 7 bases, and the junction held 7 bases outside the gene matches. The length of the CDR3 is 14 residues. The V gene's germline CDR1 is MNHEY and CDR2 SMNVEV (reference sequence). The CDR3 DNA follows: TGTGCCAGCAGCCCGGGACAGGGGGCGTTTGAGCAGTACTTC. Protein sequence: CASSPGQGAFEQYF.

The chain recombines TRBV2 with TRBJ2-6; 7 bases map to TRBD1. The length of the CDR3 is 17 residues. Germline trimming cut 1 base from V and 1 base from J; bases unmatched to any gene: 4. Germline CDR1 reads SNHLY; CDR2 reads FYNNEI. CDR3 DNA: TGTGCCAGCAGTGAAGGGGACAGTTTATCTGGGGCCAACGTCCTGACTTTC. It translates to CASSEGDSLSGANVLTF.

The CDR3 bases are TGTGCCAGCAGCCGCCCCCCAAACCCCCGGTCCGAGCAGTACTTC. Translated, it gives CASSRPPNPRSEQYF. V is TRBV28 and J is TRBJ2-7; D call uncertain. The V gene's germline CDR1 is MDHEN and CDR2 SYDVKM. The CDR3 runs to 15 residues. Trimming stripped 6 bases from V and 6 bases from J, with 21 bases between.

V gene TRBV28 combines with J gene TRBJ2-7; perhaps TRBD2 as D (5 bases). CDR1 is MDHEN, CDR2 SYDVKM, per germline. Trimming removed 3 bases from V and 7 bases from J, with 13 bases in between. This CDR3 comprises 13 residues. The CDR3 here is CASSFEGAREQYF. The CDR3 nucleotides are TGTGCCAGCAGTTTTGAGGGAGCACGGGAGCAGTACTTC.

J is TRBJ1-4 and V is TRBV15, with a weak D call TRBD1 (6 bases). Germline CDR1 LNHNV, CDR2 YYDKDF (reference sequence). V gave up 3 bases and J gave up 4 bases, with 15 bases separating them. The length of the CDR3 is 16 residues. The CDR3 region has the DNA TGTGCCACCAGCAGTGGGACAAGCCTACGTAATGAAAAACTGTTTTTT. As protein: CATSSGTSLRNEKLFF.

This chain links TRBV2 with TRBJ2-5; D is possibly TRBD1 (6 bases). V was trimmed by 2 bases and J by 5 bases, leaving 15 bases between them. CDR3 size: 15 residues. Germline CDR1 SNHLY, CDR2 FYNNEI. Here the CDR3 DNA reads TGTGCCAGCAGTGAAAGACACAGGGTGAGGGAGACCCAGTACTTC. As protein: CASSERHRVRETQYF.

The CDR3 spells CAWSYEDYGYTF. The CDR3 bases are TGTGCCTGGAGTTACGAGGACTATGGCTACACCTTC. The J gene is TRBJ1-2, the V gene TRBV30, with D uncertain. V lost 2 bases and J lost 3, with 7 bases in between. The germline gives CDR1 GTSNPN, CDR2 SVGIG (reference sequence). The CDR3 loop spans 12 amino acids.

This clone was picked up one time. In DNA form, the CDR3 reads TGTGCCGTACGCCGGGGGGGGACCGGGGGCTACACCTTC. As protein: CAVRRGGTGGYTF. The gene calls are TRBV19 and TRBJ1-2, with D tentatively TRBD1 (5 bases). The CDR3 consists of 13 residues. Trimming stripped 11 bases from V and 8 bases from J, with 21 bases between. In germline, CDR1 is LNHDA, CDR2 SQIVND (reference sequence). Drawing the rest from reference TRBV19 and TRBJ1-2, the complete variable domain is DGGITQSPKYLFRKEGQNVTLSCEQNLNHDAMYWYRQDPGQGLRLIYYSQIVNDFQKGDIAEGYSVSREKKESFPLTVTSAQKNPTAFYLCAVRRGGTGGYTFGSGTRLTVV.

This chain uses TRBV9 with TRBJ2-6, with 8 bases matching TRBD1. Germline V CDR1 and CDR2: SGDLS, YYNGEE. V trimming: 6 bases; J trimming: 0 bases; junction bases outside the gene matches: 5. The CDR3 is made up of 16 amino acids. The DNA for the CDR3 is TGTGCCAGCACCGGACAGGGTACCTCTGGGGCCAACGTCCTGACTTTC. It encodes CASTGQGTSGANVLTF.

The gene calls are TRBV28 and TRBJ2-5; 10 bases are shared with TRBD2. V was clipped by 0 bases and J by 4 bases; unmatched bases: 8. Germline CDR1 and CDR2: MDHEN and SYDVKM. The CDR3 is made up of 17 amino acids. DNA for the CDR3: TGTGCCAGCAGTTTATGGTTGTCTAGCGGGAGCTCAGAGACCCAGTACTTC. Translated, it gives CASSLWLSSGSSETQYF.